The 12 T cell receptor beta chains given below trace back to one sample, sequenced in a study of response to subunit inactivated influenza vaccine. TCRdb used MiXCR to reprocess the RT-PCR reads, holding one entry per CDR3 protein. The table lists hundreds of thousands of distinct CDR3 sequences, roughly 15% of them singletons, with roughly 7.2% in the top ten. The specimen was PBMCs from blood, collected around two weeks before vaccination. The receptor set was obtained from a man in his fifties who received an inactivated influenza vaccine.

This clonotype was seen more than once but under ten times. The chain couples TRBV6-1 to TRBJ2-5, with 9 bases fitting TRBD1. The V segment lost 10 bases and the J segment 5 bases; nucleotides outside the gene matches: 11. The CDR3 contains 14 residues. Germline values: CDR1 MNHNS, CDR2 SASEGT. The CDR3 nucleotides are TGTGCCACCGACCACTACAGGGGGCTTGAGACCCAGTACTTC. This codes for CATDHYRGLETQYF.

This clonotype was recorded many times. The chain employs TRBV12-3 or TRBV12-4 and TRBJ1-5; 7 bases match TRBD1. The ends lost 4 bases at V and 0 bases at J; junction bases unmatched: 3. The CDR3 covers 15 residues. CDR3 nucleotides: TGTGCCAGCAGTTCGGACAGGTCTAGCAATCAGCCCCAGCATTTT. This sequence encodes CASSSDRSSNQPQHF.

This clonotype was detected many times. The chain recombines TRBV6-1 with TRBJ2-1, with TRBD1 matching over 8 bases. Germline trimming cut 4 bases from V and 6 bases from J; bases unmatched to any gene: 8. Germline V gene data show CDR1 as MNHNS and CDR2 as SASEGT. CDR3 size: 15 residues. DNA for the CDR3: TGTGCCAGCAGTGTAACAGGGGGGAGTCTCAATGAGCAGTTCTTC. It codes for CASSVTGGSLNEQFF.

This clonotype was counted many times. The chain joins TRBV6-1 to TRBJ2-7; D ambiguous. Deletions cut 3 bases from V and 2 bases from J, with 2 bases between. Germline assignment: CDR1 MNHNS and CDR2 SASEGT. This CDR3 is built from 11 residues. CDR3 sequence (DNA): TGTGCCAGCAGTGAGGCCTACGAGCAGTACTTC. It codes for CASSEAYEQYF.

This clonotype has only a few counts. The J gene is TRBJ1-1, the V gene TRBV5-1, with 7 bases lining up with TRBD1. The CDR3 sequence is 14 residues long. The junction had 5 bases not matched to a gene; V was cut back by 5 bases and J by 1 base. Looked up from germline, CDR1 is SGHRS and CDR2 is YFSETQ. The CDR3 region has the DNA TGCGCCAGCAGGATACAGGGGACGAACACTGAAGCTTTCTTT. As protein: CASRIQGTNTEAFF.

V is TRBV18 and J is TRBJ2-1; maybe TRBD1 (5 bases). The CDR3 loop spans 14 amino acids. The V end was cut by 3 bases, the J end by 0 bases, with 6 bases between. Germline CDR1 is KGHSH and CDR2 is LQKENI. The CDR3 here is CASSPTDSYNEQFF. The DNA for the CDR3 is TGTGCCAGCTCACCGACAGACTCCTACAATGAGCAGTTCTTC.

V usage is TRBV27 and J usage is TRBJ2-5, with TRBD1 matching 11 bases. Per the germline V gene, CDR1 is MNHEY and CDR2 is SMNVEV (reference sequence). The CDR3 has 18 residues. J gave up 5 bases and V 3 bases, and 14 bases lay outside the gene matches. CDR3 sequence reads: CASSFLFTGTGGIETQYF. Here the CDR3 DNA reads TGTGCCAGCAGTTTTCTCTTTACCGGGACAGGGGGGATTGAGACCCAGTACTTC.

This clonotype has just a few counts. The chain carries TRBV7-8 and TRBJ1-4; D perhaps matches TRBD1 (5 bases). V gave up 5 bases and J gave up 10 bases, with 14 bases separating them. The CDR3 is made up of 13 amino acids. The germline V gene has CDR1 SGHVS and CDR2 FQNEAQ. CDR3 bases: TGTGCCAGCAGCGAGAGGGGAGGCGGAAAACTGTTTTTT. Protein product: CASSERGGGKLFF.

This clonotype was observed a few times. The rearrangement links TRBV29-1 to TRBJ2-1; D not resolved. V lost 4 bases and J lost 12, with 4 bases in between. The germline gives CDR1 SQVTM, CDR2 ANQGSEA. The CDR3 runs to 8 residues. The CDR3 reads CSVAGQFF. In nucleotides, the CDR3 is TGCAGCGTTGCTGGGCAGTTCTTC.

The V and J genes are TRBV6-1 and TRBJ1-2; 9 bases are shared with TRBD1. Germline V lookup: CDR1 MNHNS, CDR2 SASEGT. V lost 2 bases, J lost 3 bases, and 4 bases stayed unmatched. This CDR3 has 15 residues. The CDR3, as DNA: TGTGCCAGCAGTGAACTGGGACAGGGATACTATGGCTACACCTTC. As protein: CASSELGQGYYGYTF.

This clonotype occurred a few times. The rearrangement uses TRBV12-3 or TRBV12-4 and TRBJ2-4; TRBD2 agrees at 11 bases. V lost 6 bases and J lost 2; bases outside the gene matches: 6. The CDR3 contains 16 residues. This chain's CDR3 is CASSRLAGGPKNIQYF. As DNA, the CDR3 is TGTGCCAGCAGCCGTCTAGCGGGGGGCCCCAAAAACATTCAGTACTTC.

The table lists this clonotype with a few counts. This chain links TRBV6-1 with TRBJ2-3; D perhaps matches TRBD2 (6 bases). This CDR3 region has 15 residues. Per the germline V gene, CDR1 is MNHNS and CDR2 is SASEGT. V lost 10 bases and J lost 3, with 20 bases in between. DNA for the CDR3: TGTGCCACCAAGCATAGCGGTACATTGACAGATACGCAGTATTTT. Translation gives CATKHSGTLTDTQYF.